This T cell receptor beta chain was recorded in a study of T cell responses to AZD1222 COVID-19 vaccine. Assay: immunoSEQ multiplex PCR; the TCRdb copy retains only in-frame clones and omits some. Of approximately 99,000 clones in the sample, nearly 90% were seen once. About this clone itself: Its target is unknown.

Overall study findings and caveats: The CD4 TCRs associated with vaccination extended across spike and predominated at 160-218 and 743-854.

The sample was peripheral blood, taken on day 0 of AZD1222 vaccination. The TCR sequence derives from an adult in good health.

CDR3 nucleotide sequence: TGTGCCAGCAGATTTGCCGGGATGAAGAACACTGAAGCTTTCTTT. Its translation: CASRFAGMKNTEAFF. This sequence joins TRBV5-4 and TRBJ1-1; no reliable D call. The CDR3 totals 15 residues. CDR1 is SGHNT and CDR2 is YYREEE in the germline V gene (reference sequence). V was clipped by 5 bases and J by 1 base, with 15 bases between them.